These 28 T cell receptor beta chains were all obtained from the same sample, sequenced in a study of immune cell composition in non-small cell lung cancer. TCRdb keeps only in-frame clones here, not all; method: immunoSEQ multiplex PCR. The data show some 15,000 clones, about 85% seen once. Source material: lung tumor tissue. These receptors originate from a human donor with non-small cell lung cancer.

DNA for the CDR3: TGTGCCAGTAGTATGGGGACAGGGGGCACCGGGGAGCTGTTTTTT. It translates to CASSMGTGGTGELFF. The rearrangement links TRBV19 to TRBJ2-2; 11 nucleotides match TRBD1. The germline V gene encodes CDR1 LNHDA and CDR2 SQIVND (reference sequence). The J segment lost 4 bases and the V segment lost 3 bases, leaving 1 base of the junction unmatched. The CDR3 has 15 residues.

V gene TRBV14 combines with J gene TRBJ2-3; 8 positions match TRBD2. The CDR3 sequence is 15 residues long. V shed 1 base, J shed 3 bases, and the junction held 3 bases outside the gene matches. Germline values: CDR1 SGHDN, CDR2 FVKESK. The CDR3, as DNA: TGTGCCAGCAGCCAAGGCGTAGCGGGAACAGATACGCAGTATTTT. This sequence encodes CASSQGVAGTDTQYF.

This clone ranks as large. The rearrangement joins TRBV14 to TRBJ2-1; 10 positions agree with TRBD2. There are 16 residues in the CDR3. The V and J ends lost 5 bases and 6 bases, in that order; junction bases with no gene match: 10. CDR1 and CDR2 (germline): SGHDN, FVKESK. As DNA, the CDR3 is TGTGCCAGCAGCTTTTTAGCGGGAGGAAGGGGCAATGAGCAGTTCTTC. Translating gives CASSFLAGGRGNEQFF.

The V gene is TRBV9, the J gene TRBJ2-2; the D gene is possibly TRBD2 (6 bases). Germline V gene lookup returns CDR1 SGDLS and CDR2 YYNGEE. The CDR3 spans 16 residues. The V end lost 3 bases, the J end lost 4 bases, and 16 bases lay between the germline ends. The CDR3 nucleotides are TGTGCCAGCAGCGCCCGAATCGGGAGAGGCACCGGGGAGCTGTTTTTT. It yields the protein CASSARIGRGTGELFF.

The J gene is TRBJ2-6, the V gene TRBV5-1; maybe TRBD1 (6 bases). This CDR3 is built from 18 residues. V was pared by 4 bases and J by 2 bases, with 19 bases between. Per the germline V gene, CDR1 is SGHRS and CDR2 is YFSETQ. CDR3 in amino acids: CASSPDRKTGTGANVLTF. CDR3 DNA: TGCGCCAGCAGCCCCGACCGTAAAACAGGGACTGGGGCCAACGTCCTGACTTTC.

CDR3 in amino acids: CATTDRANGGYTF. DNA for the CDR3: TGTGCCACGACGGACAGGGCTAACGGGGGCTACACCTTC. The rearrangement uses TRBV10-3 and TRBJ1-2; 8 bases agree with TRBD1. With V trimmed by 10 bases and J by 8 bases, 12 bases remained unmatched. The CDR3 is 13 residues long. The germline V gene has CDR1 ENHRY and CDR2 SYGVKD.

J is TRBJ2-3 and V is TRBV15; 10 nucleotides line up with TRBD2. This CDR3 is 16 amino acids long. The V gene end was trimmed by 6 bases and the J gene end by 1 base; junction bases not matched to a gene: 7. The germline CDR1 and CDR2 sequences are LNHNV and YYDKDF (reference sequence). DNA for the CDR3: TGTGCCACCAGTCCTAGCGGGAGAAGTGGCACAGATACGCAGTATTTT. Translation: CATSPSGRSGTDTQYF.

In DNA form, the CDR3 reads TGTGCCAGCAGTGACGGGGCTAGCGGGACAGAGACCCAGTACTTC. Amino acid sequence: CASSDGASGTETQYF. This chain links TRBV6-1 with TRBJ2-5; 9 positions agree with TRBD2. This CDR3 has 15 residues. V lost 3 bases and J lost 4; bases outside the gene matches: 6. In germline, CDR1 is MNHNS, CDR2 SASEGT.

This clone appeared a few times. The chain combines TRBV5-1 with TRBJ2-3; 10 bases map to TRBD2. From germline, CDR1 is SGHRS and CDR2 YFSETQ. CDR3 length: 16 amino acids. V was clipped by 4 bases and J by 2 bases; unmatched bases: 7. The CDR3 is CASSKGAGGATDTQYF. In DNA, the CDR3 is TGCGCCAGCAGCAAGGGAGCGGGAGGGGCCACAGATACGCAGTATTTT.

The CDR3 is CASSLDAPPYNEQFF. The CDR3 DNA is TGTGCCAGCAGCTTAGATGCGCCCCCCTACAATGAGCAGTTCTTC. The chain employs TRBV11-2 and TRBJ2-1; D unresolved. With 0 bases removed from V and 2 bases from J, the gap between germline ends came to 8 bases. The CDR3 contains 15 residues. Per germline, CDR1 SGHAT and CDR2 FQNNGV.

The chain is built from TRBV7-9 and TRBJ1-1; 8 bases fit TRBD1. V lost 6 bases to trimming and J lost 2 bases; unmatched junction nucleotides: 2. This CDR3 contains 13 residues. Germline-derived CDR1 and CDR2 are SEHNR and FQNEAQ (reference sequence). The CDR3 DNA follows: TGTGCCAGCAGGGACAGGGCAAACACTGAAGCTTTCTTT. This gives the protein CASRDRANTEAFF.

CDR3 nucleotides: TGTGCCAGCAGCTTAAGCGGTAATTCCTACAATGAGCAGTTCTTC. Encoded protein: CASSLSGNSYNEQFF. The rearrangement links TRBV7-8 to TRBJ2-1; TRBD2 is a possible D gene (5 bases). Germline V CDR1 and CDR2: SGHVS, FQNEAQ. Trimming took off 2 bases at V and 1 base at J, with 9 bases between the two ends. CDR3 length: 15 amino acids.

The chain employs TRBV5-8 and TRBJ2-7, with TRBD1 identical over 9 bases. The CDR3 has 14 amino acids. Trimming cost V 2 bases and J 5 bases; bases outside gene matches: 5. The V gene's germline CDR1 is SGHTS and CDR2 YDEGEE. The DNA of the CDR3 is TGTGCCAGCAGCTTCGGGACAGGGACACACGAGCAGTACTTC. It translates to CASSFGTGTHEQYF.

The V call is TRBV5-4, the J call TRBJ2-7; 12 nucleotides match TRBD1. Germline lookup yields CDR1 SGHNT and CDR2 YYREEE (reference sequence). The CDR3 is made up of 15 amino acids. V lost 6 bases, J lost 4 bases, and 8 bases stayed unmatched. In nucleotides, the CDR3 is TGTGCCAGCACCGTTGGGACAGGGGGCCTTTACGAGCAGTACTTC. This sequence encodes CASTVGTGGLYEQYF. Variable domain in full (rest from reference TRBV5-4 and TRBJ2-7): ETGVTQSPTHLIKTRGQQVTLRCSSQSGHNTVSWYQQALGQGPQFIFQYYREEENGRGNFPPRFSGLQFPNYSSELNVNALELDDSALYLCASTVGTGGLYEQYFGPGTRLTVT.

The chain links TRBV28 to TRBJ2-7; TRBD2 is a possible D gene (5 bases). CDR1 and CDR2 from the germline V gene are MDHEN and SYDVKM. V was pared by 8 bases and J by 6 bases, with 14 bases between. The CDR3 runs 12 residues. The chain's CDR3 is CASEGSLGEQYF. The CDR3 DNA follows: TGTGCCAGCGAGGGATCATTGGGCGAGCAGTACTTC.

V gene TRBV28 combines with J gene TRBJ2-1, with 11 bases lining up with TRBD2. Per the germline V gene, CDR1 is MDHEN and CDR2 is SYDVKM. Trimming took 5 bases from V and 4 from J; bases not matched to a gene: 7. The CDR3 totals 16 residues. The CDR3 here is CASSIPGLAGYNEQFF. The DNA of the CDR3 is TGTGCCAGCAGTATACCCGGACTAGCGGGTTACAATGAGCAGTTCTTC.

The V gene is TRBV4-2, the J gene TRBJ2-7; 8 bases line up with TRBD1. With V trimmed by 4 bases and J by 1 base, 3 bases remained unmatched. The CDR3 totals 14 residues. Germline CDR1 and CDR2: LGHNA and YNFKEQ. This chain's CDR3 is CASSPGGGSYEQYF. As DNA, the CDR3 is TGTGCCAGCAGCCCAGGGGGCGGTTCCTACGAGCAGTACTTC.

Only one count was recorded for this clone. This sequence joins TRBV11-3 and TRBJ2-5; D call uncertain. Trimming cost V 2 bases and J 2 bases, with 6 bases left between them. This CDR3 comprises 13 residues. Per the germline V gene, CDR1 is SGHNT and CDR2 is YENEEA. The CDR3 loop is CASSLFQQETQYF. CDR3 nucleotide sequence: TGTGCCAGCAGCTTATTCCAGCAAGAGACCCAGTACTTC.

V gene TRBV4-3 combines with J gene TRBJ2-5; D unclear. The V and J ends lost 3 bases and 4 bases respectively, with 12 bases between them. Germline-derived CDR1 and CDR2 are LGHNA and YSLEER. The length of the CDR3 is 14 residues. The CDR3 is CASSHTVGGETQYF. In DNA form, the CDR3 reads TGCGCCAGCAGCCACACGGTGGGCGGAGAGACCCAGTACTTC.

V is TRBV5-5 and J is TRBJ2-2; D uncertain. The CDR3 totals 12 residues. Trimming removed 2 bases at V and 4 bases at J, with 3 bases between. Germline V gives CDR1 SGHKS, CDR2 YYEKEE (reference sequence). The DNA for the CDR3 is TGTGCCAGCAGCTTTCGCACCGGGGAGCTGTTTTTT. It is translated as CASSFRTGELFF.

The J gene is TRBJ1-2, the V gene TRBV5-1; D not certain. The CDR3 spans 12 residues. V dropped 0 bases and J dropped 13 bases, with 13 bases sitting between them. Germline-derived CDR1 and CDR2 are SGHRS and YFSETQ. The CDR3 DNA follows: TGCGCCAGCAGCTTGGTTGGGGTCGGAGGCACCTTC. Translating it yields CASSLVGVGGTF.

The CDR3 DNA reads TGCGCCAGCAGCTTGGCCTCGGCAGGGGGCTACAATGAGCAGTTCTTC. Translation gives CASSLASAGGYNEQFF. This chain connects TRBV5-1 to TRBJ2-1; 7 nucleotides line up with TRBD1. The CDR3 spans 16 residues. CDR1 and CDR2 (germline): SGHRS, YFSETQ. J lost 3 bases, V lost 0 bases, and 6 bases had no gene match.

This sequence joins TRBV19 and TRBJ2-1, with D uncertain. The CDR3 has 13 residues. Germline lookup yields CDR1 LNHDA and CDR2 SQIVND (reference sequence). V lost 3 bases, J lost 6 bases, and 9 bases lay in between. The CDR3 loop reads CASSIGQTNEQFF. CDR3 sequence (DNA): TGTGCCAGTAGTATTGGCCAAACCAATGAGCAGTTCTTC.

The chain joins TRBV2 to TRBJ1-2; a possible D gene is TRBD1 (6 bases). The CDR3 contains 14 residues. The germline V gene has CDR1 SNHLY and CDR2 FYNNEI. Trimming left V 3 bases short and J 5 bases short, with 13 bases between. The CDR3 region is CASSEDSGAYGYTF. CDR3 nucleotide sequence: TGTGCCAGCAGTGAGGACAGCGGGGCGTATGGCTACACCTTC.

The J gene is TRBJ2-2, the V gene TRBV30, with D possibly being TRBD2 (6 bases). The CDR3 is made up of 16 amino acids. The germline CDR1 and CDR2 sequences are GTSNPN and SVGIG (reference sequence). V was cut by 0 bases and J by 7 bases, with 18 bases left in between. The DNA for the CDR3 is TGTGCCTGGAGTGTATATCTTCCTAGCGATGTCGGGGAGCTGTTTTTT. The encoded protein is CAWSVYLPSDVGELFF.

The chain is built from TRBV5-4 and TRBJ2-3; D not certain. Deletions cut 3 bases from V and 0 bases from J, with 17 bases between. The CDR3 has 17 residues. Germline CDR1 reads SGHNT; CDR2 reads YYREEE (reference sequence). Here the CDR3 DNA reads TGTGCCAGCAGCTCGTATGACCCTCTAGGCAGCACAGATACGCAGTATTTT. Amino acid sequence: CASSSYDPLGSTDTQYF.

The chain employs TRBV18 and TRBJ2-1, with no clear D. Germline V CDR1 and CDR2: KGHSH, LQKENI. V gave up 0 bases and J gave up 5 bases, with 11 bases separating them. The CDR3 is 15 amino acids. CDR3 nucleotide sequence: TGTGCCAGCTCACCACCGGTAGAAGGCCACAATGAGCAGTTCTTC. Protein sequence: CASSPPVEGHNEQFF.

The chain has TRBV28 and TRBJ1-4, with 8 bases fitting TRBD1. The length of the CDR3 is 16 residues. The V gene end was trimmed by 3 bases and the J gene end by 2 bases; junction bases not matched to a gene: 5. The germline V gene has CDR1 MDHEN and CDR2 SYDVKM. CDR3 DNA: TGTGCCAGCAGTTTCTCCAGGGGGCGTACTAATGAAAAACTGTTTTTT. Translation: CASSFSRGRTNEKLFF.